These 29 T cell receptor beta chains were sequenced from one sample in a study of a mutant IDH1 vaccine in newly diagnosed glioma. What these receptors recognize is not known. The protocol was immunoSEQ multiplex PCR, while the TCRdb copy is restricted to in-frame clones and leaves out a portion. Found here are some 42,000 clones, approximately 72% of them singletons; the top ten hold around 5.3%. Time point here: week 23, last vaccination. Topical imiquimod accompanied each vaccine dose, which consisted of 300 ug of mutant IDH1 20-mer peptide. Sample: PBMCs, taken from a glioma patient whose treatment included an IDH1 peptide vaccine. Receptors were obtained from a man aged 45-60 years with glioma.

The chain combines TRBV19 with TRBJ1-1; D is unclear. V lost 0 bases and J lost 5, with 10 bases in between. There are 14 residues in the CDR3. Germline V lookup: CDR1 LNHDA, CDR2 SQIVND (reference sequence). CDR3 protein: CASSIDLGMTEAFF. CDR3 nucleotide sequence: TGTGCCAGTAGTATAGATCTGGGGATGACTGAAGCTTTCTTT.

The gene calls are TRBV10-3 and TRBJ2-1; no definite D call. V lost 8 bases to trimming and J lost 4 bases, with 15 bases between them. The germline CDR1 and CDR2 sequences are ENHRY and SYGVKD. This CDR3 contains 14 residues. CDR3 bases: TGTGCCATCCAATACAGTTCCGTATACAATGAGCAGTTCTTC. Residues: CAIQYSSVYNEQFF.

The J gene is TRBJ2-7, the V gene TRBV28, with a possible D match to TRBD2 (7 bases). The CDR3 is made up of 14 amino acids. In germline, CDR1 is MDHEN, CDR2 SYDVKM. The V and J ends lost 6 bases and 2 bases respectively, with 14 bases between them. CDR3 residues: CASSPPGGPYEQYF. CDR3 DNA: TGTGCCAGCAGCCCTCCGGGGGGCCCCTACGAGCAGTACTTC.

The V gene is TRBV27, the J gene TRBJ2-7; 8 positions agree with TRBD2. Germline lookup yields CDR1 MNHEY and CDR2 SMNVEV (reference sequence). V dropped 3 bases and J dropped 3; count of bases not matched to a gene: 4. This CDR3 has 14 residues. The CDR3 sequence: CASSFLREGYEQYF. CDR3 sequence (DNA): TGTGCCAGCAGTTTTCTACGGGAGGGCTACGAGCAGTACTTC.

This chain uses TRBV4-1 with TRBJ1-4; D unresolved. V dropped 0 bases and J dropped 7 bases, with 9 bases sitting between them. The germline V gene encodes CDR1 MGHRA and CDR2 YSYEKL. The CDR3 contains 14 residues. The CDR3 is CASSQDQRAEKLFF. In nucleotides, the CDR3 is TGCGCCAGCAGCCAAGATCAGAGGGCTGAAAAACTGTTTTTT.

The chain recombines TRBV27 with TRBJ2-7; TRBD1 matches 9 bases. Germline V gene data show CDR1 as MNHEY and CDR2 as SMNVEV (reference sequence). The CDR3 covers 14 residues. After removal of 6 bases from V and 3 bases from J, the junction contained 6 bases not matched to a gene. The CDR3: CASRPGQGIYEQYF. The DNA for the CDR3 is TGTGCCAGCAGGCCGGGACAGGGAATCTACGAGCAGTACTTC.

The chain carries TRBV30 and TRBJ2-6; D is uncertain. The V end lost 4 bases, the J end lost 2 bases, and 3 bases lay between the germline ends. Germline CDR1 and CDR2: GTSNPN and SVGIG (reference sequence). The CDR3 loop spans 12 amino acids. CDR3 protein: CAWTPGANVLTF. CDR3 nucleotides: TGTGCCTGGACCCCTGGGGCCAACGTCCTGACTTTC.

The chain couples TRBV7-9 to TRBJ1-2, with D unresolved. V lost 5 bases and J lost 0, with 7 bases in between. This CDR3 comprises 13 residues. Germline CDR1 is SEHNR and CDR2 is FQNEAQ (reference sequence). Written as DNA, the CDR3 is TGTGCCAGCAGCCAGAGATCTAACTATGGCTACACCTTC. Its protein is CASSQRSNYGYTF.

This clone showed up just a few times. The V gene is TRBV29-1, the J gene TRBJ1-4; tentative D call: TRBD1 (5 bases). The CDR3 sequence is 11 residues long. CDR1 is SQVTM and CDR2 is ANQGSEA in the germline V gene. V was cut by 7 bases and J by 8 bases, with 11 bases left in between. The CDR3 spells CSGGLGEKLFF. The CDR3 bases are TGCAGCGGGGGACTCGGGGAAAAACTGTTTTTT.

This clone turned up a few times. Other DNA variants within this sample encode the same CDR3. The rearrangement links TRBV29-1 to TRBJ1-1, with D unclear. Germline loops: CDR1 SQVTM, CDR2 ANQGSEA. The CDR3 is 12 residues long. The V end was cut by 2 bases, the J end by 1 base, with 5 bases between. CDR3 region: CSVERGNTEAFF. DNA of the CDR3: TGCAGCGTTGAAAGAGGGAACACTGAAGCTTTCTTT.

This chain links TRBV6-5 with TRBJ1-2; the D gene is possibly TRBD1 (5 bases). The CDR3 totals 15 residues. Germline V gives CDR1 MNHEY, CDR2 SVGAGI. V lost 8 bases and J 4 bases, leaving 20 bases between the germline ends. CDR3: CASGQVRDGPYGYTF. The CDR3 nucleotides read TGTGCCAGCGGTCAAGTCAGGGACGGCCCCTATGGCTACACCTTC.

CDR3 sequence: CASSTGTMLRAGKDTQYF. The CDR3 coding sequence is TGTGCCAGTAGTACAGGGACTATGTTAAGGGCTGGAAAAGATACGCAGTATTTT. This chain connects TRBV19 to TRBJ2-3, with 7 bases matching TRBD2. Germline values: CDR1 LNHDA, CDR2 SQIVND (reference sequence). The junction had 18 bases not matched to a gene; V was cut back by 4 bases and J by 5 bases. The CDR3 loop spans 18 amino acids.

V and J are TRBV6-5 and TRBJ1-1; TRBD1 aligns across 8 bases. V gave up 6 bases and J gave up 1 base; unmatched junction bases: 7. CDR3 size: 15 residues. Germline CDR1 and CDR2: MNHEY and SVGAGI. The CDR3 loop reads CASSHQGARNTEAFF. The CDR3 region has the DNA TGTGCCAGCAGCCACCAGGGGGCACGGAACACTGAAGCTTTCTTT.

This chain links TRBV5-4 with TRBJ2-5, with 8 bases fitting TRBD2. V lost 0 bases and J lost 5; bases outside the gene matches: 9. This CDR3 has 16 residues. Germline CDR1 is SGHNT and CDR2 is YYREEE (reference sequence). The CDR3 bases are TGTGCCAGCAGCTTGGTCGGGGGGGCCCTTCTGGAGACCCAGTACTTC. Its translation: CASSLVGGALLETQYF.

V and J are TRBV2 and TRBJ2-2; D possibly matches TRBD1 or TRBD2 (7 bases each). The CDR3 sequence is 14 residues long. Trimming took 7 bases from V and 5 from J, leaving 14 bases between them. From germline, CDR1 is SNHLY and CDR2 FYNNEI. The chain's CDR3 is CASIFRGGTGELFF. The CDR3 coding sequence is TGTGCCAGCATCTTCAGGGGGGGGACCGGGGAGCTGTTTTTT.

The sample holds one count of this clone. The rearrangement links TRBV6-6 to TRBJ1-5; 9 bases line up with TRBD1. Looked up from germline, CDR1 is MNHNY and CDR2 is SVGAGI (reference sequence). The length of the CDR3 is 15 residues. The V segment lost 5 bases and the J segment 4 bases; nucleotides outside the gene matches: 6. The CDR3 DNA is TGTGCCAGCAGTACCCGGACAGGGGAGAATCAGCCCCAGCATTTT. It translates to CASSTRTGENQPQHF.

The chain is built from TRBV19 and TRBJ2-1; 15 bases align to TRBD2. Germline values: CDR1 LNHDA, CDR2 SQIVND (reference sequence). Losses at the gene ends were 7 bases for V and 4 bases for J; bases not matched to a gene: 2. The CDR3 is 15 residues long. The CDR3 nucleotides are TGTGCCAGTAAAGGGACTAGCGGGGGGTACAATGAGCAGTTCTTC. Protein: CASKGTSGGYNEQFF. The full variable domain, with the rest looked up from reference TRBV19 and TRBJ2-1, is DGGITQSPKYLFRKEGQNVTLSCEQNLNHDAMYWYRQDPGQGLRLIYYSQIVNDFQKGDIAEGYSVSREKKESFPLTVTSAQKNPTAFYLCASKGTSGGYNEQFFGPGTRLTVL.

The chain has TRBV25-1 and TRBJ1-3; D unresolved. The CDR3 is 16 amino acids. CDR1 MGHDK and CDR2 SYGVNS come from the germline V gene. V lost 3 bases, J lost 0 bases, and 12 bases lay in between. Written as DNA, the CDR3 is TGTGCCAGCAGTGACTACGGACGGATCTCTGGAAACACCATATATTTT. Protein product: CASSDYGRISGNTIYF.

The chain carries TRBV27 and TRBJ1-2, with 7 bases matching TRBD1. J lost 5 bases, V lost 5 bases, and 8 bases had no gene match. Germline V gene sequence: CDR1 MNHEY, CDR2 SMNVEV (reference sequence). The CDR3 runs to 14 residues. Here the CDR3 reads CASSPDRVRYGYTF. The CDR3 nucleotides are TGTGCCAGCAGTCCAGACAGGGTTCGGTATGGCTACACCTTC.

V gene TRBV7-9 combines with J gene TRBJ1-3, with 7 bases identical to TRBD1. V trimming: 5 bases; J trimming: 12 bases; junction bases outside the gene matches: 13. The CDR3 consists of 14 residues. Germline CDR1 is SEHNR and CDR2 is FQNEAQ (reference sequence). The CDR3 bases are TGTGCCAGCAGCCCCCAGACAGGGAGGATTGTCATATATTTT. It is translated as CASSPQTGRIVIYF.

CDR3 in DNA: TGCGCCAGCAGCTCCGACAGGGGGGACGGAGGCTACACCTTC. This translates into CASSSDRGDGGYTF. V usage is TRBV5-1 and J usage is TRBJ1-2, with 9 bases aligning to TRBD1. The V gene end was trimmed by 3 bases and the J gene end by 8 bases; junction bases not matched to a gene: 8. Germline CDR1 SGHRS, CDR2 YFSETQ. The CDR3 runs to 14 residues.

This chain connects TRBV2 to TRBJ1-6; D is ambiguous. With 6 bases removed from V and 8 bases from J, the gap between germline ends came to 8 bases. Germline CDR1 is SNHLY and CDR2 is FYNNEI. CDR3 length: 12 residues. The CDR3 region has the DNA TGTGCCAGCAGAAGGCAGGATTCACCCCTCCACTTT. This translates into CASRRQDSPLHF.

V gene TRBV4-2 combines with J gene TRBJ2-3; D is possibly TRBD2 (6 bases). Germline assignment: CDR1 LGHNA and CDR2 YNFKEQ. V lost 6 bases to trimming and J lost 0 bases, with 10 bases between them. The CDR3 runs to 14 residues. The CDR3, as DNA: TGTGCCAGCAGTTCCGCGGGAAGCACAGATACGCAGTATTTT. The encoded protein is CASSSAGSTDTQYF.

The chain combines TRBV27 with TRBJ1-1; D ambiguous. With 2 bases removed from V and 3 bases from J, the gap between germline ends came to 13 bases. The CDR3 contains 15 residues. Germline lookup yields CDR1 MNHEY and CDR2 SMNVEV (reference sequence). The CDR3 spells CASSLSEDLHTEAFF. The CDR3 DNA reads as TGTGCCAGCAGTTTAAGTGAGGACCTACACACTGAAGCTTTCTTT.

The chain combines TRBV9 with TRBJ2-3; 15 bases align to TRBD2. The CDR3 runs to 15 residues. Germline CDR1 reads SGDLS; CDR2 reads YYNGEE. V shed 7 bases and J 5 bases; nucleotides not matched to a gene: 5. Written as DNA, the CDR3 is TGTGCCAGCGGACCGGGACTAGCGGGGGGAGATACGCAGTATTTT. Translated: CASGPGLAGGDTQYF.

J is TRBJ1-5 and V is TRBV4-3; TRBD1 agrees at 8 bases. The CDR3 consists of 14 residues. CDR1 LGHNA and CDR2 YSLEER come from the germline V gene. The trim removed 4 bases at V and 8 bases at J, leaving 7 bases unmatched. Here the CDR3 reads CASSLGQGREPQHF. The CDR3 bases are TGCGCCAGCAGCCTCGGACAGGGTAGGGAGCCCCAGCATTTT.

This chain uses TRBV13 with TRBJ1-1; the D is unclear. The germline V and J ends were trimmed by 2 bases and 4 bases, with 5 bases remaining between them. Germline loops: CDR1 PRHDT, CDR2 FYEKMQ (reference sequence). The CDR3 totals 12 residues. CDR3 DNA: TGTGCCAGCAGCTTAATGGTCACTGAAGCTTTCTTT. Its protein product is CASSLMVTEAFF.

J is TRBJ2-7 and V is TRBV7-9; 12 positions match TRBD1. The CDR3 is made up of 17 amino acids. The germline V gene encodes CDR1 SEHNR and CDR2 FQNEAQ (reference sequence). The J segment lost 3 bases and the V segment lost 5 bases, leaving 11 bases of the junction unmatched. CDR3 DNA sequence: TGTGCCAGCAGCCCTGTGGGGGGACAGGGGGCGAGCTACGAGCAGTACTTC. Its protein product is CASSPVGGQGASYEQYF.

The rearrangement joins TRBV4-1 to TRBJ2-2; D is uncertain. Looked up from germline, CDR1 is MGHRA and CDR2 is YSYEKL. The CDR3 consists of 14 residues. V was pared by 0 bases and J by 3 bases, with 5 bases between. The CDR3, as DNA: TGCGCCAGCAGCCAAGATAGTCACACCGGGGAGCTGTTTTTT. Amino acid sequence: CASSQDSHTGELFF.